This T cell receptor beta chain was captured in a study of blood T cell repertoires in COVID-19. Repertoires were generated with immunoSEQ multiplex PCR, while TCRdb's copy carries only in-frame clones and drops some. The repertoire holds fewer than 300,000 clones, approximately 88% seen once, with approximately 1.5% in the top ten. Germline CDR1 is LGHNA and CDR2 is YNFKEQ. The germline V and J ends were trimmed by 1 base and 4 bases, with 16 bases remaining between them. The CDR3 is 16 residues long. The receptor was isolated from a human donor with COVID-19, enrolled during active disease. The donor label of this sample is uncertain. Source material: peripheral blood. V gene TRBV4-2 combines with J gene TRBJ2-5, with D possibly being TRBD1 (6 bases). As DNA, the CDR3 is TGTGCCAGCAGCCAAGGCATAGGAGCAGGGGTAGAGACCCAGTACTTC. It yields the protein CASSQGIGAGVETQYF.